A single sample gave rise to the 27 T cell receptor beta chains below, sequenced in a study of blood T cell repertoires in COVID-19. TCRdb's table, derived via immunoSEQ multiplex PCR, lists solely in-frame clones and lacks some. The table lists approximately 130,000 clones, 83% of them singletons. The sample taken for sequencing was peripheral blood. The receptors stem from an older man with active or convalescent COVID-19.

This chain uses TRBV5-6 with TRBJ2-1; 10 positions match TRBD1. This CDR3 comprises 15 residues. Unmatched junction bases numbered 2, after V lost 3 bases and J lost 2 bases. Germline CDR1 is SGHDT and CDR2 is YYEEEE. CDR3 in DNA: TGTGCCAGCAGCTGGGGACAGGGGCCCTACAATGAGCAGTTCTTC. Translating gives CASSWGQGPYNEQFF.

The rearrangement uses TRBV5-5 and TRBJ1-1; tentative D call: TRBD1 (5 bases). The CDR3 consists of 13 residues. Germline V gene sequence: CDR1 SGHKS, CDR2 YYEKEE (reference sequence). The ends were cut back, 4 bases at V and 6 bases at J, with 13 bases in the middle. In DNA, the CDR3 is TGTGCCAGCAGCCAATCAGGACACTCTGAAGCTTTCTTT. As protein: CASSQSGHSEAFF.

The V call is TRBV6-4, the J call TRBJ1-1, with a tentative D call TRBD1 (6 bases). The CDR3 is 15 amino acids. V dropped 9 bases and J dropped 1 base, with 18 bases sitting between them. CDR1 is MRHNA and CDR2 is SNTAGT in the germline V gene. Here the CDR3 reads CARPYPGHANTEAFF. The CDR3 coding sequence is TGTGCCAGACCCTACCCGGGACACGCGAACACTGAAGCTTTCTTT.

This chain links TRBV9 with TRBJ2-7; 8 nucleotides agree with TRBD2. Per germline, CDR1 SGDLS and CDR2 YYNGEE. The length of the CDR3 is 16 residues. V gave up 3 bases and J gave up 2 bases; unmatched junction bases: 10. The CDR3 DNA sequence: TGTGCCAGCAGCGAGACCGGACTAGCCGGACCCTACGAGCAGTACTTC. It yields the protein CASSETGLAGPYEQYF. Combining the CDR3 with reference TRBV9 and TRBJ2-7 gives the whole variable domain DSGVTQTPKHLITATGQRVTLRCSPRSGDLSVYWYQQSLDQGLQFLIQYYNGEERAKGNILERFSAQQFPDLHSELNLSSLELGDSALYFCASSETGLAGPYEQYFGPGTRLTVT.

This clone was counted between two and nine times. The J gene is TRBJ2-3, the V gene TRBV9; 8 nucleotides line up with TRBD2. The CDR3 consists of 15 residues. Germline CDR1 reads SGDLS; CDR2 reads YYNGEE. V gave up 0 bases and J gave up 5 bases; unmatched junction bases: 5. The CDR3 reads CASSVAGGMEDTQYF. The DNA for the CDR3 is TGTGCCAGCAGCGTAGCGGGGGGGATGGAAGATACGCAGTATTTT.

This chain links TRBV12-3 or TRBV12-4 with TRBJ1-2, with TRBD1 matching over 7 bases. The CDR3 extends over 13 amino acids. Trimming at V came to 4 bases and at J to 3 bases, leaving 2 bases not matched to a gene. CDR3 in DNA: TGTGCCAGCAGTTCGACAGGGTACTATGGCTACACCTTC. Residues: CASSSTGYYGYTF.

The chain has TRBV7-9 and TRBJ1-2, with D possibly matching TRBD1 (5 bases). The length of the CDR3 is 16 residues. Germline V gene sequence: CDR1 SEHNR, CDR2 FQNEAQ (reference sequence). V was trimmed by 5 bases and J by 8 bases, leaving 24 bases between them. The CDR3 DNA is TGTGCCAGCAGCCCGCCGGGGGGAAAGGTTGCCGCGGGCTACACCTTC. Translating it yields CASSPPGGKVAAGYTF.

Here the CDR3 DNA reads TGCGCCAGCAGCCAAGATTGGCTAGCGGGGTCCGGGGAGCTGTTTTTT. It translates to CASSQDWLAGSGELFF. The rearrangement uses TRBV4-3 and TRBJ2-2; 9 positions agree with TRBD2. The V gene's germline CDR1 is LGHNA and CDR2 YSLEER. There are 16 residues in the CDR3. The V gene end was trimmed by 0 bases and the J gene end by 6 bases; junction bases not matched to a gene: 5.

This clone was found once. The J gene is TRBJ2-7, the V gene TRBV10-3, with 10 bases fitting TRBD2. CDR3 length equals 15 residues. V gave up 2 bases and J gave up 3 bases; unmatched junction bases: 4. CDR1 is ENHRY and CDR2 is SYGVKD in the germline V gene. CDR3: CAISEKLAGGYEQYF. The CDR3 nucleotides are TGTGCCATCAGTGAGAAATTAGCGGGGGGCTACGAGCAGTACTTC.

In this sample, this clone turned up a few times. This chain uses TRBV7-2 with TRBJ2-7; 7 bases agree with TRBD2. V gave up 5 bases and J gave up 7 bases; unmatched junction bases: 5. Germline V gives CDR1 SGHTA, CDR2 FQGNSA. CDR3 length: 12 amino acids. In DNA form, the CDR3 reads TGTGCCAGCAGCCTTAGCGGGTGGGAGCAGTACTTC. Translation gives CASSLSGWEQYF.

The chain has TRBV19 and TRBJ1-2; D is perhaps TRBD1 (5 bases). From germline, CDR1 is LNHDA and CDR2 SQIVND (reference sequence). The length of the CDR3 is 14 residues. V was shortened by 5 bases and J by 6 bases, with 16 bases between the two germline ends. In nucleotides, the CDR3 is TGTGCCAGTAGTGTCTTCAAAGGAGGGGATGGCTACACCTTC. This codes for CASSVFKGGDGYTF.

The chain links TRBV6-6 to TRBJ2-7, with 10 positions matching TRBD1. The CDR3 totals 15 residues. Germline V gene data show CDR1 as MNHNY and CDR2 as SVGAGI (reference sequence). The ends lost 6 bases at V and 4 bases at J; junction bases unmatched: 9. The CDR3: CASRSTGGSLYEQYF. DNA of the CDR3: TGTGCCAGCAGATCGACAGGGGGCAGCTTATACGAGCAGTACTTC.

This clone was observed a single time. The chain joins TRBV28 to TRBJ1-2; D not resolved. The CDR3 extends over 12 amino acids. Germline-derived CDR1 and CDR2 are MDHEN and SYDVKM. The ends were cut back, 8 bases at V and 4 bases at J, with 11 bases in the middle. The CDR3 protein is CASAEGGYGYTF. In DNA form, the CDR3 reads TGTGCCAGCGCGGAGGGTGGCTATGGCTACACCTTC.

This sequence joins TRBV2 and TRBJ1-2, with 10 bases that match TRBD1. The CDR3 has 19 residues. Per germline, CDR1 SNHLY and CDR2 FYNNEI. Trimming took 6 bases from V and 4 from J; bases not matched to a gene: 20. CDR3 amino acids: CASRGQGLTPSSAPYGYTF. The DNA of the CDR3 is TGTGCCAGCAGGGGACAGGGGCTCACCCCCTCAAGCGCCCCCTATGGCTACACCTTC.

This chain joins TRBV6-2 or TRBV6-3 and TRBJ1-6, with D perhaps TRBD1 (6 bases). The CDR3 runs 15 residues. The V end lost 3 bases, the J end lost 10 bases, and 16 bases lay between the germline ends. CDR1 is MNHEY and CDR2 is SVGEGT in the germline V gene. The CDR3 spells CASSYRTANVSPLHF. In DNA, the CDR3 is TGTGCCAGCAGTTATAGGACAGCTAATGTATCACCCCTCCACTTT.

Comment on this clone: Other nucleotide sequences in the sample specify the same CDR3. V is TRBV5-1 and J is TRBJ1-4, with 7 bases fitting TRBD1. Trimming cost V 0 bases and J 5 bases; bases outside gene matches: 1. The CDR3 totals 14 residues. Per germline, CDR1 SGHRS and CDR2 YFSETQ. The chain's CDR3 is CASSLGQGNEKLFF. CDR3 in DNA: TGCGCCAGCAGCTTGGGACAGGGAAATGAAAAACTGTTTTTT. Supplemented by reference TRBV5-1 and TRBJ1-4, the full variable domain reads KAGVTQTPRYLIKTRGQQVTLSCSPISGHRSVSWYQQTPGQGLQFLFEYFSETQRNKGNFPGRFSGRQFSNSRSEMNVSTLELGDSALYLCASSLGQGNEKLFFGSGTQLSVL.

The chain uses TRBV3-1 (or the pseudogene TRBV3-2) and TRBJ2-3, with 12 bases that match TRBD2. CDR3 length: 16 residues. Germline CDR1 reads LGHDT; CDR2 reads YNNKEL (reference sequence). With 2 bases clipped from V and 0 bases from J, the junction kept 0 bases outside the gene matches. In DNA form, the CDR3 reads TGTGCCAGCAGCCAACTAGCGGGGGGGAGCACAGATACGCAGTATTTT. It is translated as CASSQLAGGSTDTQYF.

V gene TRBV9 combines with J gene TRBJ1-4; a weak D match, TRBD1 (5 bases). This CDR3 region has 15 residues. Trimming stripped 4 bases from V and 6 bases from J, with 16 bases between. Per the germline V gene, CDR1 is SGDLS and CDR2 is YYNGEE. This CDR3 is CASSPEAGLYEKLFF. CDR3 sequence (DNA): TGTGCCAGCAGCCCCGAGGCAGGGTTGTATGAAAAACTGTTTTTT.

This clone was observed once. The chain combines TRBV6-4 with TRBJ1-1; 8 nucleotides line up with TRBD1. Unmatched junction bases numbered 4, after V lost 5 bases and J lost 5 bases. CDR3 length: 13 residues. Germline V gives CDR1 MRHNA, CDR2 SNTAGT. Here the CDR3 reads CASSQQGGTEAFF. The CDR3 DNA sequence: TGTGCCAGCAGTCAACAGGGGGGAACTGAAGCTTTCTTT.

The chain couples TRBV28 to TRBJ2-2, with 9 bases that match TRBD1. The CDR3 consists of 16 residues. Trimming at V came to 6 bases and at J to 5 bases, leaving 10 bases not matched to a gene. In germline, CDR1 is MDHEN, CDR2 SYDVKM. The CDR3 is CASRPTGGGRTGELFF. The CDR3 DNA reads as TGTGCCAGCAGGCCTACAGGGGGCGGTCGAACCGGGGAGCTGTTTTTT.

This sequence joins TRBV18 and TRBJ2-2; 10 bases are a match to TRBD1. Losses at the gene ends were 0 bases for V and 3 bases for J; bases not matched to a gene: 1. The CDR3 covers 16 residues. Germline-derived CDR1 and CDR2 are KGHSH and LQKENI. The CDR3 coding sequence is TGTGCCAGCTCACCACCGACAGGGGGCGACACCGGGGAGCTGTTTTTT. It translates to CASSPPTGGDTGELFF. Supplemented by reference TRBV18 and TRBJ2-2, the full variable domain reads NAGVMQNPRHLVRRRGQEARLRCSPMKGHSHVYWYRQLPEEGLKFMVYLQKENIIDESGMPKERFSAEFPKEGPSILRIQQVVRGDSAAYFCASSPPTGGDTGELFFGEGSRLTVL.

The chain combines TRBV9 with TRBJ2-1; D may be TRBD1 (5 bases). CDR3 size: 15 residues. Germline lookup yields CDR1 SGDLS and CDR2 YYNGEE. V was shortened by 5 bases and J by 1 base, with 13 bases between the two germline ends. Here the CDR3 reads CASSFQGTSYNEQFF. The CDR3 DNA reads TGTGCCAGCAGTTTTCAGGGAACGTCCTACAATGAGCAGTTCTTC. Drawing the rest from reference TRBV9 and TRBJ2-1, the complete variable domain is DSGVTQTPKHLITATGQRVTLRCSPRSGDLSVYWYQQSLDQGLQFLIQYYNGEERAKGNILERFSAQQFPDLHSELNLSSLELGDSALYFCASSFQGTSYNEQFFGPGTRLTVL.

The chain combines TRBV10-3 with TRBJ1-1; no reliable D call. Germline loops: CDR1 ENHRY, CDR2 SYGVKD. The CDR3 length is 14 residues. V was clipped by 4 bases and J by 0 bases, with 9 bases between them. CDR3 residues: CAISVDRMNTEAFF. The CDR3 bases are TGTGCCATCAGTGTTGATAGAATGAACACTGAAGCTTTCTTT.

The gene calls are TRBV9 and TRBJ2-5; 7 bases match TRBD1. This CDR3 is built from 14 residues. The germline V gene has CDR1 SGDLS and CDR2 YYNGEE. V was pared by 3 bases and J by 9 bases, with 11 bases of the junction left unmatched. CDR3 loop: CASSATGTFEAQYF. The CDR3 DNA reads TGTGCCAGCAGCGCGACAGGGACCTTCGAGGCCCAGTACTTC.

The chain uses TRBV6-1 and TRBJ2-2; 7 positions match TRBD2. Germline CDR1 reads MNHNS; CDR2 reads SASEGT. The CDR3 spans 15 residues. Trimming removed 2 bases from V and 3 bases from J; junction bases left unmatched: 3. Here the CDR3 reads CASSEMAGDTGELFF. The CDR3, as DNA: TGTGCCAGCAGTGAAATGGCGGGGGACACCGGGGAGCTGTTTTTT.

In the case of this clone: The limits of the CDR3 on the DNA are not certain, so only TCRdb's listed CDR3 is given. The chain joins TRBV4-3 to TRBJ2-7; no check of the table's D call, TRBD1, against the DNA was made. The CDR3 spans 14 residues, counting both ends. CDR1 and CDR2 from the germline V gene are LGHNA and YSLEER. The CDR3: CASSQVGTGASLYF.

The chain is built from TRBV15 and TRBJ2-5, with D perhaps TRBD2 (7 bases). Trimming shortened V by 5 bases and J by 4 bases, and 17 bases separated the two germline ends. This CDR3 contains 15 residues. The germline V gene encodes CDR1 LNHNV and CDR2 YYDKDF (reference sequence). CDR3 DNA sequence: TGTGCCACCAGCCCCGGGGGGCTTCTCTTAGAGACCCAGTACTTC. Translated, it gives CATSPGGLLLETQYF.